This T cell receptor beta chain was retrieved from a study of T cells in Graves' hyperthyroidism and ophthalmopathy. Study-level points and caveats: Model-based prediction identified ophthalmopathy a median about 6.8 months prior to its onset. Most thyroid clonotypes expanded above 0.001 appeared in blood too. Ophthalmopathy stood apart from stable hyperthyroidism in a 13 V-J model.

Trimming cost V 0 bases and J 0 bases, with 9 bases left between them. The CDR3 spans 15 residues. CDR1 and CDR2 (germline): SGHRS, YFSETQ. Each diagnosis was grounded in clinical symptoms, serum thyroxine and TRAb, thyroid ultrasound, and orbital computed tomography. This clonotype was found many times. The antigen remains undetermined. The CDR3 regions of TCR beta were amplified from RNA transcripts. HTBI primers were the set used in a first-round RT-PCR of the TCR CDR3. TCRdb ran MiXCR on the multiplex PCR reads and lists one entry per CDR3 protein. The table has some 420,000 distinct CDR3 sequences, approximately 14% seen once.

The chain has TRBV5-1 and TRBJ1-1; D is uncertain. Sequencing used blood. The sequence derives from a woman between 18 and 30 years old with Graves' hyperthyroidism. Here the CDR3 reads CASSLALGMNTEAFF. The DNA of the CDR3 is TGCGCCAGCAGCTTGGCCCTGGGTATGAACACTGAAGCTTTCTTT.